These 9 T cell receptor beta chains share one sample of origin, sequenced in a study of identifying expanded T cells in peripheral blood. Assay used: immunoSEQ multiplex PCR; TCRdb lists only in-frame clones, some missing. The sample holds around 91,000 clones, 70% to 90% seen once. The sequencing sample was made of blood. The source of these receptors is a person between 18 and 75 years old in good health.

This clone was detected only once. The chain joins TRBV19 to TRBJ2-7; 10 nucleotides align to TRBD2. After removal of 4 bases from V and 2 bases from J, the junction contained 5 bases not matched to a gene. This CDR3 region has 15 residues. In germline, CDR1 is LNHDA, CDR2 SQIVND (reference sequence). DNA for the CDR3: TGTGCCAGTAGTAGAGGACTAGCGGCGGCCTACGAGCAGTACTTC. This translates into CASSRGLAAAYEQYF. Together with reference TRBV19 and TRBJ2-7, the CDR3 gives the full variable domain: DGGITQSPKYLFRKEGQNVTLSCEQNLNHDAMYWYRQDPGQGLRLIYYSQIVNDFQKGDIAEGYSVSREKKESFPLTVTSAQKNPTAFYLCASSRGLAAAYEQYFGPGTRLTVT.

The chain links TRBV2 to TRBJ2-6; D remains unclear. From germline, CDR1 is SNHLY and CDR2 FYNNEI. V was cut by 7 bases and J by 0 bases, with 7 bases left in between. This CDR3 region has 14 residues. Here the CDR3 DNA reads TGTGCCAGCACGCTAGGCTCTGGGGCCAACGTCCTGACTTTC. Translated, it gives CASTLGSGANVLTF.

This sequence joins TRBV27 and TRBJ1-2, with a possible D match to TRBD1 (6 bases). The germline V gene encodes CDR1 MNHEY and CDR2 SMNVEV (reference sequence). The ends were cut back, 4 bases at V and 8 bases at J, with 17 bases in the middle. There are 14 residues in the CDR3. CDR3 coding DNA: TGTGCCAGCAGTTCGGACAGTCTTGCCCGGGGCTACACCTTC. This sequence encodes CASSSDSLARGYTF.

The rearrangement uses TRBV30 and TRBJ2-3; 10 bases line up with TRBD1. The trim removed 2 bases at V and 14 bases at J, leaving 10 bases unmatched. The germline CDR1 and CDR2 sequences are GTSNPN and SVGIG (reference sequence). The CDR3 consists of 13 residues. As DNA, the CDR3 is TGTGCCTGGAGTTCTTCAGACAGGGGGCAATTGTATTTT. It encodes CAWSSSDRGQLYF.

This sequence joins TRBV30 and TRBJ2-3; D unresolved. This CDR3 is built from 11 residues. The germline V and J ends were trimmed by 1 base and 5 bases, with 4 bases remaining between them. CDR1 GTSNPN and CDR2 SVGIG come from the germline V gene (reference sequence). CDR3 amino acids: CAWSARDTQYF. CDR3 DNA: TGTGCCTGGAGTGCCCGAGATACGCAGTATTTT.

The rearrangement joins TRBV28 to TRBJ2-3, with 12 bases lining up with TRBD2. The CDR3 covers 16 residues. The germline CDR1 and CDR2 sequences are MDHEN and SYDVKM. Losses at the gene ends were 5 bases for V and 3 bases for J; bases not matched to a gene: 6. The CDR3: CASSPRLAGATDTQYF. The CDR3 nucleotides read TGTGCCAGCAGTCCCAGACTAGCGGGAGCTACAGATACGCAGTATTTT. The full variable domain, its missing parts supplied by reference TRBV28 and TRBJ2-3, is DVKVTQSSRYLVKRTGEKVFLECVQDMDHENMFWYRQDPGLGLRLIYFSYDVKMKEKGDIPEGYSVSREKKERFSLILESASTNQTSMYLCASSPRLAGATDTQYFGPGTRLTVL.

V and J are TRBV7-8 and TRBJ2-7; the match to TRBD2 covers 7 bases. This CDR3 spans 16 amino acids. In germline, CDR1 is SGHVS, CDR2 FQNEAQ. V shed 5 bases and J 2 bases; nucleotides not matched to a gene: 12. This CDR3 is CASSPQSGAAAYEQYF. CDR3 nucleotide sequence: TGTGCCAGCAGCCCCCAGAGCGGGGCCGCAGCCTACGAGCAGTACTTC.

The V call is TRBV29-1, the J call TRBJ2-2; D is ambiguous. Germline CDR1 is SQVTM and CDR2 is ANQGSEA. The CDR3 loop spans 15 amino acids. The V end was cut by 8 bases, the J end by 0 bases, with 16 bases between. The CDR3 DNA follows: TGCAGCTTCCTCGAAGGCAGGACGAACACCGGGGAGCTGTTTTTT. It yields the protein CSFLEGRTNTGELFF.

For this clone: The junction departs from germline at one end; a sequencing error may be responsible. The CDR3 sequence is CASSLAGVVETQYF. CDR3 nucleotides: TGTGCCAGCAGCCTAGCGGGAGTCGTGGAGACCCAGTACTTC. The chain couples TRBV7-8 to TRBJ2-5; 10 nucleotides agree with TRBD2. This CDR3 contains 14 residues. The germline V gene has CDR1 SGHVS and CDR2 FQNEAQ.